What follows are 29 T cell receptor beta chains derived from one specimen sequenced in a study of blood T cell repertoires in COVID-19. TCRdb's table, derived via immunoSEQ multiplex PCR, lists solely in-frame clones and lacks some. Of some 120,000 clones in the sample, 90% are singletons; the top ten hold 1.8%. The sample consisted of peripheral blood. Source of these receptors: a human donor with active COVID-19. The donor label of this sample is uncertain.

Note on this clone: The same CDR3 arises from other DNA sequences in this sample as well. The chain joins TRBV5-1 to TRBJ1-4; a weak D match, TRBD1 (6 bases). Germline CDR1 and CDR2: SGHRS and YFSETQ. V lost 0 bases to trimming and J lost 7 bases, with 10 bases between them. The CDR3 runs to 14 residues. CDR3 region: CASSLGRGGEKLFF. The DNA of the CDR3 is TGCGCCAGCAGCTTGGGGCGAGGGGGTGAAAAACTGTTTTTT. Together with reference TRBV5-1 and TRBJ1-4, the CDR3 gives the full variable domain: KAGVTQTPRYLIKTRGQQVTLSCSPISGHRSVSWYQQTPGQGLQFLFEYFSETQRNKGNFPGRFSGRQFSNSRSEMNVSTLELGDSALYLCASSLGRGGEKLFFGSGTQLSVL.

This rearrangement joins TRBV7-8 to TRBJ2-7, with 8 bases aligning to TRBD1. The CDR3 has 14 residues. Germline V gene sequence: CDR1 SGHVS, CDR2 FQNEAQ. The V segment lost 8 bases and the J segment 5 bases; nucleotides outside the gene matches: 11. The DNA for the CDR3 is TGTGCCAGCCGGTCACAGGGGGTCAGCGACGAGCAGTACTTC. Residues: CASRSQGVSDEQYF. The full variable domain, in which reference TRBV7-8 and TRBJ2-7 provide the parts outside the CDR3, is GAGVSQSPRYKVAKRGQDVALRCDPISGHVSLFWYQQALGQGPEFLTYFQNEAQLDKSGLPSDRFFAERPEGSVSTLKIQRTQQEDSAVYLCASRSQGVSDEQYFGPGTRLTVT.

The V gene is TRBV5-4, the J gene TRBJ1-3; a weak D match, TRBD1 (6 bases). This CDR3 region has 14 residues. The V end was cut by 0 bases, the J end by 8 bases, with 12 bases between. The germline gives CDR1 SGHNT, CDR2 YYREEE (reference sequence). The CDR3 bases are TGTGCCAGCAGCTTGGACAGGGACGGATACACCATATATTTT. This codes for CASSLDRDGYTIYF.

CDR3 amino acids: CASSRTGRDTEAFF. In DNA form, the CDR3 reads TGCGCCAGCAGTCGGACAGGGAGGGACACTGAAGCTTTCTTT. The chain joins TRBV10-2 to TRBJ1-1, with 8 bases matching TRBD1. The germline V gene encodes CDR1 WSHSY and CDR2 SAAADI. The CDR3 has 14 residues. Losses at the gene ends were 5 bases for V and 3 bases for J; bases not matched to a gene: 5.

This chain links TRBV11-2 with TRBJ1-2; D remains unclear. There are 15 residues in the CDR3. Germline V gene lookup returns CDR1 SGHAT and CDR2 FQNNGV. V was clipped by 1 base and J by 6 bases, with 15 bases between them. The CDR3 is CASSLAAARRNGYTF. CDR3 nucleotides: TGTGCCAGCAGCTTAGCGGCGGCAAGGAGGAATGGCTACACCTTC.

This clone was seen a single time. The chain combines TRBV29-1 with TRBJ1-4; TRBD1 might be the D (5 bases). V was shortened by 2 bases and J by 7 bases, with 11 bases between the two germline ends. Germline V gives CDR1 SQVTM, CDR2 ANQGSEA. The CDR3 loop spans 13 amino acids. CDR3 nucleotide sequence: TGCAGCGTTGAAAGACAGTCTGCTGAAAAACTGTTTTTT. This sequence encodes CSVERQSAEKLFF.

This clone is a singleton in its sample. V and J are TRBV5-5 and TRBJ1-5; 9 nucleotides agree with TRBD1. V lost 4 bases and J lost 5; bases outside the gene matches: 7. Germline V gene sequence: CDR1 SGHKS, CDR2 YYEKEE (reference sequence). This CDR3 has 15 amino acids. The CDR3 region is CASSAGTGKDQPQHF. For the CDR3, the DNA is TGTGCCAGCAGCGCCGGGACAGGGAAGGATCAGCCCCAGCATTTT.

The chain links TRBV18 to TRBJ1-2; D remains unclear. V lost 0 bases and J lost 4, with 9 bases in between. The CDR3 is 14 residues long. Germline values: CDR1 KGHSH, CDR2 LQKENI. The CDR3 loop is CASSPPEYSYGYTF. The CDR3 DNA sequence: TGTGCCAGCTCACCACCCGAATACTCCTATGGCTACACCTTC.

The chain links TRBV20-1 to TRBJ1-2; weak D call: TRBD1 (5 bases). This CDR3 spans 11 amino acids. The V end lost 3 bases, the J end lost 6 bases, and 8 bases lay between the germline ends. Germline CDR1 is DFQATT and CDR2 is SNEGSKA (reference sequence). CDR3: CSARGGDGYTF. The CDR3 DNA is TGCAGTGCTAGGGGGGGAGATGGCTACACCTTC.

The rearrangement links TRBV19 to TRBJ2-7, with 8 bases identical to TRBD1. Trimming removed 6 bases from V and 4 bases from J; junction bases left unmatched: 8. CDR1 and CDR2 from the germline V gene are LNHDA and SQIVND (reference sequence). The CDR3 length is 14 residues. The chain's CDR3 is CASSADRGGYEQYF. In DNA form, the CDR3 reads TGTGCCAGTAGCGCTGACAGGGGCGGGTACGAGCAGTACTTC.

The chain joins TRBV10-3 to TRBJ2-2, with 8 bases matching TRBD2. The junction had 15 bases not matched to a gene; V was cut back by 11 bases and J by 7 bases. The CDR3 is made up of 15 amino acids. Germline V gives CDR1 ENHRY, CDR2 SYGVKD. The CDR3: CAVATTSGPSGELFF. DNA of the CDR3: TGTGCCGTTGCCACAACTAGCGGCCCTAGCGGGGAGCTGTTTTTT.

In DNA, the CDR3 is TGTGCCAGCTCGCGCGGGGGGGCGACGACCGGGGAGCTGTTTTTT. It translates to CASSRGGATTGELFF. The V and J genes are TRBV18 and TRBJ2-2, with 9 bases that match TRBD2. The CDR3 is 15 amino acids. Unmatched junction bases numbered 7, after V lost 6 bases and J lost 5 bases. Germline loops: CDR1 KGHSH, CDR2 LQKENI.

V gene TRBV9 combines with J gene TRBJ1-2; no reliable D call. The V gene lost 0 bases and the J gene lost 1 base, with 4 bases spanning the gap. From germline, CDR1 is SGDLS and CDR2 YYNGEE. The CDR3 length is 13 residues. The CDR3 region is CASSVAGNYGYTF. CDR3 DNA: TGTGCCAGCAGCGTAGCCGGTAACTATGGCTACACCTTC.

In its sample, this clone was seen once. This rearrangement joins TRBV4-2 to TRBJ2-1; no clear D gene. The CDR3 is 14 residues long. Trimming left V 2 bases short and J 5 bases short, with 10 bases between. The germline CDR1 and CDR2 sequences are LGHNA and YNFKEQ. The CDR3 sequence is CASSQKTTNNEQFF. DNA for the CDR3: TGTGCCAGCAGCCAAAAAACAACGAACAATGAGCAGTTCTTC.

In its sample, this clone ranks as medium-sized. This CDR3 reads CASITRNTEAFF. The CDR3 DNA sequence: TGTGCCAGCATTACTCGGAACACTGAAGCTTTCTTT. The chain carries TRBV2 and TRBJ1-1; unclear D gene. Germline lookup yields CDR1 SNHLY and CDR2 FYNNEI. With 7 bases removed from V and 1 base from J, the gap between germline ends came to 7 bases. This CDR3 comprises 12 residues. The variable domain in full, completed from reference TRBV2 and TRBJ1-1, reads EPEVTQTPSHQVTQMGQEVILRCVPISNHLYFYWYRQILGQKVEFLVSFYNNEISEKSEIFDDQFSVERPDGSNFTLKIRSTKLEDSAMYFCASITRNTEAFFGQGTRLTVV.

The chain employs TRBV9 and TRBJ2-2, with 11 bases matching TRBD2. CDR3 length: 18 residues. Germline V gene data show CDR1 as SGDLS and CDR2 as YYNGEE. The J segment lost 4 bases and the V segment lost 0 bases, leaving 8 bases of the junction unmatched. CDR3 region: CASSVAGSGGAGTGELFF. The CDR3 bases are TGTGCCAGCAGCGTAGCGGGTAGCGGGGGGGCAGGCACCGGGGAGCTGTTTTTT.

V usage is TRBV29-1 and J usage is TRBJ2-7; TRBD1 matches 7 bases. The germline V gene encodes CDR1 SQVTM and CDR2 ANQGSEA. The CDR3 covers 16 residues. Trimming took 3 bases from V and 2 from J; bases not matched to a gene: 13. CDR3 in DNA: TGCAGCGTTGACGGGTCGCGGACAGGTAATACCTACGAGCAGTACTTC. Its protein is CSVDGSRTGNTYEQYF.

The V gene is TRBV19, the J gene TRBJ2-5; 7 bases are a match to TRBD1. V lost 6 bases and J lost 2; bases outside the gene matches: 6. Germline V gene sequence: CDR1 LNHDA, CDR2 SQIVND (reference sequence). The CDR3 has 14 amino acids. CDR3 in amino acids: CASRNRGQQETQYF. The DNA of the CDR3 is TGTGCCAGTAGGAACAGGGGACAACAAGAGACCCAGTACTTC.

J is TRBJ2-1 and V is TRBV9, with 7 bases aligning to TRBD2. CDR3 length: 16 residues. Looked up from germline, CDR1 is SGDLS and CDR2 is YYNGEE. Trimming removed 0 bases from V and 7 bases from J; junction bases left unmatched: 10. The CDR3, as DNA: TGTGCCAGCAGCGTAGTCGTTGTAGCGGGTCTTAATGAGCAGTTCTTC. Protein: CASSVVVVAGLNEQFF.

The J gene is TRBJ2-7, the V gene TRBV2; D might be TRBD1 (6 bases). Deletions cut 4 bases from V and 13 bases from J, with 17 bases between. Germline CDR1 SNHLY, CDR2 FYNNEI. This CDR3 is built from 12 residues. The CDR3 DNA reads TGTGCCAGCAGTGGCACCACAGGGCCGGCATACTTC. It yields the protein CASSGTTGPAYF.

This chain joins TRBV12-3 or TRBV12-4 and TRBJ1-5; D not resolved. V lost 5 bases and J lost 6, with 8 bases in between. The CDR3 totals 12 residues. CDR3 in DNA: TGTGCCAGCAGTCCGTCGAGTCAGCCCCAGCATTTT. Its translation is CASSPSSQPQHF.

The CDR3 region is CASSIYRAPGNTIYF. Here the CDR3 DNA reads TGTGCCAGTAGTATTTACAGGGCTCCTGGAAACACCATATATTTT. The V and J genes are TRBV19 and TRBJ1-3; the D gene is possibly TRBD1 (6 bases). The CDR3 consists of 15 residues. Trimming pared 3 bases from V and 2 bases from J, leaving 11 bases between. Germline loops: CDR1 LNHDA, CDR2 SQIVND (reference sequence).

The chain recombines TRBV4-1 with TRBJ1-1; a weak D match, TRBD1 (5 bases). This CDR3 has 16 amino acids. V was shortened by 0 bases and J by 3 bases, with 14 bases between the two germline ends. The germline V gene encodes CDR1 MGHRA and CDR2 YSYEKL. As DNA, the CDR3 is TGCGCCAGCAGCCAAGAACGTTCCAGGGTGGACACTGAAGCTTTCTTT. This encodes CASSQERSRVDTEAFF.

The table lists this clone with many counts. The chain employs TRBV6-2 or TRBV6-3 and TRBJ2-1; 15 bases match TRBD2. The germline CDR1 and CDR2 sequences are MNHEY and SVGEGT. CDR3 length: 17 residues. Trimming took 5 bases from V and 4 from J; bases not matched to a gene: 6. For the CDR3, the DNA is TGTGCCAGCAGTGGACTAGCGGGGGGGTTCTCGTACAATGAGCAGTTCTTC. This gives the protein CASSGLAGGFSYNEQFF.

This chain uses TRBV5-4 with TRBJ2-5; TRBD1 agrees at 12 bases. The CDR3 spans 15 residues. Germline CDR1 and CDR2: SGHNT and YYREEE (reference sequence). Losses at the gene ends were 4 bases for V and 4 bases for J; bases not matched to a gene: 5. This chain's CDR3 is CASSRGDRGLETQYF. CDR3 DNA: TGTGCCAGCAGCCGAGGGGACAGGGGGCTAGAGACCCAGTACTTC.

The genes are TRBV4-3 and TRBJ2-6, with a weak D call TRBD1 (6 bases). V was shortened by 4 bases and J by 2 bases, with 21 bases between the two germline ends. There are 19 residues in the CDR3. Germline V gives CDR1 LGHNA, CDR2 YSLEER. The CDR3 sequence is CASSLETLRGRAGANVLTF. CDR3 DNA: TGCGCCAGCAGCCTAGAAACCCTCAGGGGACGAGCTGGGGCCAACGTCCTGACTTTC.

This clone was counted a single time. The chain joins TRBV3-1 (or the pseudogene TRBV3-2) to TRBJ2-2; tentative D call: TRBD1 (7 bases). V shed 4 bases and J shed 6 bases, with 12 bases lying between them. The germline V gene encodes CDR1 LGHDT and CDR2 YNNKEL (reference sequence). The length of the CDR3 is 14 residues. The CDR3 coding sequence is TGTGCCAGCAGCCGGGGCAGGGGGGCCGGGGAGCTGTTTTTT. It is translated as CASSRGRGAGELFF.

This clone occurred once. The rearrangement uses TRBV11-3 and TRBJ2-3; 12 positions match TRBD2. The CDR3 extends over 18 amino acids. V was clipped by 5 bases and J by 2 bases; unmatched bases: 11. The germline V gene has CDR1 SGHNT and CDR2 YENEEA. The CDR3 DNA reads TGTGCCAGCAGCCCAGGGGCCACTAGCGGGGGGCTCACAGATACGCAGTATTTT. Amino acids: CASSPGATSGGLTDTQYF. The complete variable domain, with remaining parts taken from reference TRBV11-3 and TRBJ2-3, reads EAGVVQSPRYKIIEKKQPVAFWCNPISGHNTLYWYLQNLGQGPELLIRYENEEAVDDSQLPKDRFSAERLKGVDSTLKIQPAELGDSAVYLCASSPGATSGGLTDTQYFGPGTRLTVL.

This clone was counted a single time. The rearrangement joins TRBV11-2 to TRBJ1-6; tentative D call: TRBD1 (5 bases). Trimming stripped 3 bases from V and 10 bases from J, with 16 bases between. The germline CDR1 and CDR2 sequences are SGHAT and FQNNGV. The length of the CDR3 is 15 residues. The CDR3 is CASSLGEGWGSPLHF. The CDR3 DNA is TGTGCCAGCAGCTTGGGGGAGGGTTGGGGGTCACCCCTCCACTTT.